The entry that follows covers one T cell receptor (beta chain) sequence. The V end lost 2 bases, the J end lost 5 bases, and 15 bases lay between the germline ends. The length of the CDR3 is 15 residues. Germline-derived CDR1 and CDR2 are MRHNA and SNTAGT. The record originates from a study of blood T cell repertoires in COVID-19. Profiled with immunoSEQ multiplex PCR; TCRdb holds only in-frame clones, not every one. The sample shows about 110,000 clones, roughly four fifths of them seen only once. The chain carries TRBV6-4 and TRBJ1-1, with D possibly matching TRBD1 (5 bases). The receptor comes from a woman between 65 and 79 years old with acute or convalescent COVID-19. Sequenced material: peripheral blood. Here the CDR3 reads CASSDNPGKKTEAFF. CDR3 sequence (DNA): TGTGCCAGCAGTGACAATCCAGGGAAGAAAACTGAAGCTTTCTTT.